A single sample is the source of the 11 T cell receptor beta chains below, sequenced in a study of PD-1 blockade in classical Hodgkin lymphoma. Time point defined: cycle 4 day 1 (C4D1), after less than 7 weeks of nivolumab. In every patient, relapse followed autologous stem cell transplantation, while exposure to brentuximab vedotin differed. Clones were sequenced by immunoSEQ multiplex PCR, and TCRdb holds only the in-frame ones, with some missing. The table records 19,000 or so clones, more than 75% of them present only once. The source was peripheral blood mononuclear cells (PBMCs), collected before the fourth cycle of nivolumab. These receptors were obtained from a human donor with classical Hodgkin lymphoma.

This clone has only one observation. The J gene is TRBJ2-2, the V gene TRBV6-5; D ambiguous. The V end lost 6 bases, the J end lost 2 bases, and 4 bases lay between the germline ends. The CDR3 runs 12 residues. The germline CDR1 and CDR2 sequences are MNHEY and SVGAGI. CDR3 nucleotide sequence: TGTGCCAGCAGCACTAACACCGGGGAGCTGTTTTTT. Translated, it gives CASSTNTGELFF.

This clone was seen a handful of times. V gene TRBV29-1 combines with J gene TRBJ1-1, with D possibly TRBD1 on 5 matching bases. The germline V and J ends were trimmed by 5 bases and 1 base, with 8 bases remaining between them. The CDR3 is 12 residues long. The V gene's germline CDR1 is SQVTM and CDR2 ANQGSEA. CDR3 in amino acids: CSVKGTNTEAFF. The CDR3 nucleotides are TGCAGCGTTAAGGGGACGAACACTGAAGCTTTCTTT. Full variable domain (remainder filled in from reference TRBV29-1 and TRBJ1-1): SAVISQKPSRDICQRGTSLTIQCQVDSQVTMMFWYRQQPGQSLTLIATANQGSEATYESGFVIDKFPISRPNLTFSTLTVSNMSPEDSSIYLCSVKGTNTEAFFGQGTRLTVV.

V and J are TRBV6-5 and TRBJ1-1, with no clear D. The V and J ends lost 1 base and 4 bases respectively, with 16 bases between them. CDR3 length equals 16 residues. In germline, CDR1 is MNHEY, CDR2 SVGAGI. This CDR3 reads CASSYWQVMGPTEAFF. Written as DNA, the CDR3 is TGTGCCAGCAGTTACTGGCAGGTAATGGGCCCCACTGAAGCTTTCTTT.

The chain carries TRBV5-6 and TRBJ1-1; D call uncertain. The CDR3 sequence is 13 residues long. V lost 4 bases and J lost 11, with 18 bases in between. The germline V gene has CDR1 SGHDT and CDR2 YYEEEE. The CDR3 DNA sequence: TGTGCCAGCAGCGTCGACGGAGACGCGGGGGCTTTCTTT. This translates into CASSVDGDAGAFF.

This chain links TRBV30 with TRBJ1-6; possible D gene TRBD1, 5 bases. Germline CDR1 reads GTSNPN; CDR2 reads SVGIG (reference sequence). V gave up 3 bases and J gave up 11 bases, with 17 bases separating them. CDR3 length equals 14 residues. CDR3 nucleotide sequence: TGTGCCTGGAGACCGGGGCAGCGAGGTACACCCCTCCACTTT. Its translation: CAWRPGQRGTPLHF.

V usage is TRBV14 and J usage is TRBJ1-6; D unclear. V lost 0 bases, J lost 9 bases, and 12 bases lay in between. The CDR3 runs 15 residues. CDR1 SGHDN and CDR2 FVKESK come from the germline V gene. The CDR3 DNA sequence: TGTGCCAGCAGCCAAGACATGGGGTACTTTTCACCCCTCCACTTT. Encoded protein: CASSQDMGYFSPLHF.

The chain recombines TRBV6-1 with TRBJ2-5, with 9 bases fitting TRBD1. Germline CDR1 and CDR2: MNHNS and SASEGT. V trimming: 6 bases; J trimming: 2 bases; junction bases outside the gene matches: 4. The CDR3 spans 14 residues. The CDR3 region has the DNA TGTGCCAGCAGAATCGGGACAGGGCAAGAGACCCAGTACTTC. Residues: CASRIGTGQETQYF.

V and J are TRBV7-9 and TRBJ1-2; no firm D call. Looked up from germline, CDR1 is SEHNR and CDR2 is FQNEAQ (reference sequence). This CDR3 has 13 amino acids. The ends were cut back, 1 base at V and 6 bases at J, with 9 bases in the middle. The CDR3 region is CASSLEDRNGYTF. CDR3 nucleotide sequence: TGTGCCAGCAGCTTAGAGGACCGAAATGGCTACACCTTC. The variable domain in full, completed from reference TRBV7-9 and TRBJ1-2, reads DTGVSQNPRHKITKRGQNVTFRCDPISEHNRLYWYRQTLGQGPEFLTYFQNEAQLEKSRLLSDRFSAERPKGSFSTLEIQRTEQGDSAMYLCASSLEDRNGYTFGSGTRLTVV.

V and J are TRBV7-2 and TRBJ2-2, with TRBD1 identical over 9 bases. The CDR3 runs to 15 residues. CDR1 and CDR2 (germline): SGHTA, FQGNSA. With V trimmed by 1 base and J by 5 bases, 2 bases remained unmatched. CDR3 protein: CASSLGDRATGELFF. As DNA, the CDR3 is TGTGCCAGCAGCTTAGGGGACAGGGCTACCGGGGAGCTGTTTTTT.

V is TRBV19 and J is TRBJ2-3; TRBD1 agrees at 9 bases. V gave up 5 bases and J gave up 3 bases; unmatched junction bases: 9. Germline V CDR1 and CDR2: LNHDA, SQIVND (reference sequence). The CDR3 totals 16 residues. As DNA, the CDR3 is TGTGCCAGTAGTTCGCCGACAGGGGGGATGACAGATACGCAGTATTTT. It codes for CASSSPTGGMTDTQYF.

This chain connects TRBV5-1 to TRBJ2-3; D gene ambiguous. Trimming removed 0 bases from V and 1 base from J, with 9 bases in between. CDR1 and CDR2 from the germline V gene are SGHRS and YFSETQ. The CDR3 totals 15 residues. The CDR3 here is CASSLAGRGTDTQYF. The CDR3 DNA follows: TGCGCCAGCAGCTTGGCTGGGCGAGGCACAGATACGCAGTATTTT. Full variable domain (rest looked up from reference TRBV5-1 and TRBJ2-3): KAGVTQTPRYLIKTRGQQVTLSCSPISGHRSVSWYQQTPGQGLQFLFEYFSETQRNKGNFPGRFSGRQFSNSRSEMNVSTLELGDSALYLCASSLAGRGTDTQYFGPGTRLTVL.